This T cell receptor (beta chain) was documented in a study of identical twins (dated by TCRdb to 2016 to 2018). Study-wide context: To test whether fetal clonotypes persist, this study deep-sequenced TCR alpha and beta repertoires from monozygotic twins, from unrelated adults of various ages, and from cord blood. To rule out contamination, replicate twin experiments were performed at different times with different library preparation protocols. Summary of the overall study and its limitations: Abundant cord blood beta clonotypes carried fewer insertions; young adult naive repertoires showed a weaker similar trend, while memory repertoires showed none. Excess twin sharing in beta out-of-frame sequences was weaker because fewer shared sequences lowered the signal-to-noise ratio. Invariant T cells such as MAIT and iNKT could partly confound zero-insertion analyses, although diverse VJ usage argued against such confounding for most clonotypes. Because the same donors could not be followed over many years, conclusions were based on cross-sectional statistical analysis. Compared with coincidental sharing between unrelated individuals, out-of-frame TCR alpha sequences shared between twins had an excess of sequences with low generation probability. Recombination models systematically underestimated out-of-frame TCR alpha sharing in monozygotic twins but agreed with sharing between unrelated individuals.

A distance of 7 bases separates the germline ends of V and J, which lose 0 bases and 8 bases respectively. The CDR3 covers 12 residues, taking in both the cysteine and the phenylalanine. Only CDR3 DNA is held: 36 bases, read in frame from base 1. The germline V gene gives CDR1 as MGHRA and CDR2 as YSYEKL. To prepare the library, 5' RACE was applied. These reads were obtained on an Illumina HiSeq 2000. Template switching introduced a universal primer binding site; the final cDNA contained a unique molecular identifier, enabling accurate counting of TCR cDNA molecules. Specific primers in the conserved constant-segment region were used to synthesize first-strand cDNA for the TCR alpha and beta chains. To control for contamination, each cDNA library was double barcoded with a SMART-Mk sample barcode plus Illumina barcodes. TruSeq adapter sequences and Illumina sample barcodes were added in two successive PCR steps. The TCR alpha and beta cDNA libraries were sequenced on the Illumina HiSeq platform using custom primers. Per the source publication's procedure: MiGEC was used to process raw reads and extract unique molecular identifiers, and MiXCR was used to find CDR3 positions. For each individual, recombination models were inferred using an EM algorithm with the repgenHMM and IGoR tools. The analysis of shared clonotypes was done with the tcR package in R, with sharing normalized by the product of cloneset sizes. To study raw recombination without the effects of thymic and clonal selection, out-of-frame nonproductive sequences were analyzed. TCRdb reran the public reads through fastp at Q25 and MiXCR, keeping productive beta chains. When rows share a CDR3 protein, they turn into one entry using the most common DNA and genes. The V and J calls, along with clone size, are taken from TCRdb and not from the paper's own processing. The sample table holds 1.5 million or so distinct CDR3 sequences, of which around a third were seen once. The ten largest clones take up around 0.25% of the sample.

This clonotype has more than one count but fewer than ten. The antigen it recognizes is unknown. No quality values exist for individual bases; no much larger clone is one base distant. Every donor was a healthy Caucasian. This TCR was recovered from a newborn girl in good health. The sequencing input was cord blood. The receptor chain draws on TRBV4-1 and TRBJ1-2; the D gene cannot be resolved reliably. The CDR3 region has the sequence CASSQDVEGYTF. At the DNA level, the sequence is TGCGCCAGCAGCCAAGATGTCGAGGGCTACACCTTC.